This T cell receptor beta chain was captured by sequencing in a study of cytotoxic CD8 clonotypes in ibrutinib-treated CLL. On the study more broadly: After median roughly 70 months, approximately 15 stayed in remission, some 12 progressed; responses some 25 partial, 2 complete.

With respect to this clone: Its target is not known.

This CDR3 spans 14 amino acids. The V and J ends lost 1 base and 5 bases respectively, with 11 bases between them. Germline lookup yields CDR1 SGHVS and CDR2 FQNEAQ. Study-level results: Age-matched healthy donor levels were exceeded by baseline clonality, which tracked circulating CD8+ T-cell counts.

The assay was immunoSEQ multiplex PCR, and TCRdb's table has in-frame clones only and misses some. The table includes about 160,000 clones, 84% detected once. The rearrangement links TRBV7-8 to TRBJ2-5; the D gene could be TRBD1 or TRBD2 (5 bases each). Sequenced here: PBMCs, sampled after 24 months of ibrutinib treatment. This TCR was recovered from a human donor with chronic lymphocytic leukemia. CDR3 in amino acids: CASSLVAWGETQYF. CDR3 DNA: TGTGCCAGCAGCTTAGTGGCGTGGGGGGAGACCCAGTACTTC.